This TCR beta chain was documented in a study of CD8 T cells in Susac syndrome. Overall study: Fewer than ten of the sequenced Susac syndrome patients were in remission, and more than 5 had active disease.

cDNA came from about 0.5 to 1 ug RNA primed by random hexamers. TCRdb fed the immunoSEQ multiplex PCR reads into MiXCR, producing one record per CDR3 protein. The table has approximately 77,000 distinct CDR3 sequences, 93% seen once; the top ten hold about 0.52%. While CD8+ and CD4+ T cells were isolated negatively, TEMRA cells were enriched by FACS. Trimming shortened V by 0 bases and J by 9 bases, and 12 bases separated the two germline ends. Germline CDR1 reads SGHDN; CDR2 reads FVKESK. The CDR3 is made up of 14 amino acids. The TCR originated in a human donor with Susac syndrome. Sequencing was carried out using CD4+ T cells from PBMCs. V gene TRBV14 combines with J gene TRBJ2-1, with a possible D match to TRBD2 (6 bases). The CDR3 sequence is CASSQDQSGAEQFF. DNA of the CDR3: TGTGCCAGCAGCCAAGATCAGTCGGGAGCTGAGCAGTTCTTC.